The 11 T cell receptor beta chains listed next were all sequenced from one sample in a study of cytomegalovirus exposure and HLA in healthy donors. This PCR relied on a set of 60 Vbeta primers and 13 Jbeta primers. Generated by immunoSEQ multiplex PCR, the TCRdb table keeps only in-frame clones and is missing some. The sample carries about 240,000 clones, roughly 82% recorded once. Sequenced: PBMCs. These receptors all stem from a woman in her thirties or forties in good health and CMV-seropositive.

The chain recombines TRBV9 with TRBJ1-1; D uncertain. V was pared by 2 bases and J by 5 bases, with 16 bases between. This CDR3 has 15 amino acids. Germline CDR1 and CDR2: SGDLS and YYNGEE. The chain's CDR3 is CASSVRAGGRTEAFF. The CDR3 coding sequence is TGTGCCAGCAGCGTTCGGGCAGGAGGAAGGACTGAAGCTTTCTTT.

This chain joins TRBV7-9 and TRBJ1-2; 7 bases line up with TRBD1. V was clipped by 5 bases and J by 5 bases; unmatched bases: 5. The CDR3 runs to 13 residues. Looked up from germline, CDR1 is SEHNR and CDR2 is FQNEAQ (reference sequence). The CDR3 reads CASSGDSPYGYTF. The CDR3 DNA sequence: TGTGCCAGCAGCGGGGACAGCCCGTATGGCTACACCTTC.

The chain links TRBV10-3 to TRBJ1-6, with D possibly matching TRBD1 (6 bases). The germline CDR1 and CDR2 sequences are ENHRY and SYGVKD. V was clipped by 8 bases and J by 7 bases, with 15 bases between them. This CDR3 comprises 14 residues. DNA for the CDR3: TGTGCCATCTCTGAGTGGCAGGGGAATTCACCCCTCCACTTT. It yields the protein CAISEWQGNSPLHF.

The chain employs TRBV30 and TRBJ1-2, with D unresolved. Germline V CDR1 and CDR2: GTSNPN, SVGIG (reference sequence). V was cut by 4 bases and J by 5 bases, with 11 bases left in between. The CDR3 totals 12 residues. CDR3 sequence: CAWTRSEYGYTF. The CDR3 DNA is TGTGCCTGGACCCGATCCGAGTATGGCTACACCTTC.

This chain connects TRBV6-6 to TRBJ2-4, with TRBD1 identical over 9 bases. CDR1 is MNHNY, CDR2 SVGAGI, per germline (reference sequence). The CDR3 is made up of 16 amino acids. Trimming took 2 bases from V and 3 from J; bases not matched to a gene: 5. The CDR3 sequence: CASSYPPGQGKNIQYF. The CDR3 region has the DNA TGTGCCAGCAGTTACCCCCCGGGACAGGGCAAAAACATTCAGTACTTC.

The CDR3 region has the DNA TGTGCCAGCAGCGTAGAGGGACAGGGCTTTGAGACTTTCTTT. Protein sequence: CASSVEGQGFETFF. The V call is TRBV9, the J call TRBJ1-1, with TRBD1 identical over 9 bases. The germline V gene has CDR1 SGDLS and CDR2 YYNGEE. The CDR3 covers 14 residues. V lost 0 bases to trimming and J lost 12 bases; unmatched junction nucleotides: 9. Full variable domain (outside the CDR3, taken from reference TRBV9 and TRBJ1-1): DSGVTQTPKHLITATGQRVTLRCSPRSGDLSVYWYQQSLDQGLQFLIQYYNGEERAKGNILERFSAQQFPDLHSELNLSSLELGDSALYFCASSVEGQGFETFFGQGTRLTVV.

This sequence joins TRBV30 and TRBJ2-1, with TRBD2 as a possible D gene (5 bases). V lost 6 bases to trimming and J lost 0 bases, with 12 bases between them. Germline lookup yields CDR1 GTSNPN and CDR2 SVGIG (reference sequence). The CDR3 consists of 14 residues. CDR3 in amino acids: CACLAASSYNEQFF. CDR3 nucleotides: TGTGCCTGCCTAGCAGCCAGCTCCTACAATGAGCAGTTCTTC.

This clone was found once. The chain carries TRBV30 and TRBJ1-4, with D possibly TRBD1 on 6 matching bases. Trimming took 3 bases from V and 3 from J, leaving 14 bases between them. The CDR3 has 15 residues. Per germline, CDR1 GTSNPN and CDR2 SVGIG (reference sequence). CDR3 loop: CAWSGGAGANEKLFF. In nucleotides, the CDR3 is TGTGCCTGGAGCGGGGGGGCAGGGGCTAATGAAAAACTGTTTTTT. The variable domain in full, completed from reference TRBV30 and TRBJ1-4, reads SQTIHQWPATLVQPVGSPLSLECTVEGTSNPNLYWYRQAAGRGLQLLFYSVGIGQISSEVPQNLSASRPQDRQFILSSKKLLLSDSGFYLCAWSGGAGANEKLFFGSGTQLSVL.

The genes are TRBV4-1 and TRBJ2-1; 10 bases fit TRBD2. Trimming at V came to 7 bases and at J to 9 bases, leaving 15 bases not matched to a gene. The CDR3 contains 16 residues. The germline V gene encodes CDR1 MGHRA and CDR2 YSYEKL. CDR3 residues: CASIPLFSGRGGEQFF. The CDR3 DNA reads TGCGCCAGCATCCCCCTCTTCAGCGGGAGGGGTGGTGAGCAGTTCTTC.

The V gene is TRBV4-3, the J gene TRBJ2-3; D is unresolved. Trimming took 0 bases from V and 2 from J, leaving 6 bases between them. The CDR3 has 14 residues. CDR1 LGHNA and CDR2 YSLEER come from the germline V gene. The CDR3 region has the DNA TGCGCCAGCAGCCAAGACATGTCCACAGATACGCAGTATTTT. Translating it yields CASSQDMSTDTQYF.

The chain carries TRBV30 and TRBJ1-6; D gene uncertain. Germline V gene lookup returns CDR1 GTSNPN and CDR2 SVGIG (reference sequence). Trimming cost V 0 bases and J 6 bases, with 15 bases left between them. The CDR3 covers 16 residues. CDR3 nucleotides: TGTGCCTGGAGTGTACCCCCGGTGATTTTTAATTCACCCCTCCACTTT. It codes for CAWSVPPVIFNSPLHF.